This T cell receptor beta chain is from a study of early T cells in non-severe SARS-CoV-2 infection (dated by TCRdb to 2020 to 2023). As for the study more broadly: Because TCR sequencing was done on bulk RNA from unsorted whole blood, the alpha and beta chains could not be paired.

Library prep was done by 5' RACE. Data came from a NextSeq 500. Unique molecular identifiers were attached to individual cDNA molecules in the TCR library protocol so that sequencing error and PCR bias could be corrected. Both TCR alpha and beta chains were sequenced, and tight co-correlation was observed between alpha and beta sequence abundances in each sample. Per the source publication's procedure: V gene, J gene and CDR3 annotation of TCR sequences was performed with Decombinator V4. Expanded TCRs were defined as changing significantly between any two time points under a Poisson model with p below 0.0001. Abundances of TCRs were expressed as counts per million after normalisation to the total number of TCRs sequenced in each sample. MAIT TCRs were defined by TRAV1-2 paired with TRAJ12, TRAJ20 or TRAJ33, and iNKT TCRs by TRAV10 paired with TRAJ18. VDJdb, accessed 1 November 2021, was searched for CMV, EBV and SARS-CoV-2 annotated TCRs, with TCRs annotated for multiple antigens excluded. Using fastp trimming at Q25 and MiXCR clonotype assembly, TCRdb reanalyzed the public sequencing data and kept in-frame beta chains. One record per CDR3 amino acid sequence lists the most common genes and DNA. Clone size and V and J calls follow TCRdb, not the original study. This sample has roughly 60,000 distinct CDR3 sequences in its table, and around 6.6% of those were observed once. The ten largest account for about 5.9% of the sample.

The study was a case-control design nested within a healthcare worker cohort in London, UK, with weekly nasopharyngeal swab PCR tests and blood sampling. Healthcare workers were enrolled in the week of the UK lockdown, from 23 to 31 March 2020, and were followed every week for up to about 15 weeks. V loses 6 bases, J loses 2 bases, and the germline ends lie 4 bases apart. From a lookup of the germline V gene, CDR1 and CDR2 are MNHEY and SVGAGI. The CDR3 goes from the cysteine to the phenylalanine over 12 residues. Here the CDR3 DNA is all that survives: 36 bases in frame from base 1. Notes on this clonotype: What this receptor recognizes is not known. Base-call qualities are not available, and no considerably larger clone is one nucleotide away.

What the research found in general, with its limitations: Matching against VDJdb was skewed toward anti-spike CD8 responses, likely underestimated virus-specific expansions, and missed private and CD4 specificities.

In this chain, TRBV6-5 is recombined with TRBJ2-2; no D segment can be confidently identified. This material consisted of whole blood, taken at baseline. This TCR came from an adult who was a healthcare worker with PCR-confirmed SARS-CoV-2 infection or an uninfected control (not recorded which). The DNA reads TGTGCCAGCAGCCAAAACACCGGGGAGCTGTTTTTT. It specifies CASSQNTGELFF.